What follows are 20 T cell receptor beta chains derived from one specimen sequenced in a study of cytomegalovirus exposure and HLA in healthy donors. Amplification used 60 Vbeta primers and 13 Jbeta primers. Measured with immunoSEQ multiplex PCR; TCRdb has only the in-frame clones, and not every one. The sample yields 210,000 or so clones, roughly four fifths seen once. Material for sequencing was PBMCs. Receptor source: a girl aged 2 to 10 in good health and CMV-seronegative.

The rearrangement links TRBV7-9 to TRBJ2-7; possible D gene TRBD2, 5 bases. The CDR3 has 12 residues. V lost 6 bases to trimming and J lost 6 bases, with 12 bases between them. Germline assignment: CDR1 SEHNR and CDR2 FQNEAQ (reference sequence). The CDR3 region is CASSQAAGEQYF. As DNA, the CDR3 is TGTGCCAGCAGTCAAGCGGCGGGCGAGCAGTACTTC. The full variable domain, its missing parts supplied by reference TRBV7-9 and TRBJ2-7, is DTGVSQNPRHKITKRGQNVTFRCDPISEHNRLYWYRQTLGQGPEFLTYFQNEAQLEKSRLLSDRFSAERPKGSFSTLEIQRTEQGDSAMYLCASSQAAGEQYFGPGTRLTVT.

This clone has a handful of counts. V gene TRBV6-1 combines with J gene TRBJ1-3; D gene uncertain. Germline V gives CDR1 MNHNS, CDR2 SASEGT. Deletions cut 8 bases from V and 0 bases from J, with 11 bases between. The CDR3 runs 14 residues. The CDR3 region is CASLYGVSGNTIYF. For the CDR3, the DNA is TGTGCCAGCCTTTATGGAGTCTCTGGAAACACCATATATTTT.

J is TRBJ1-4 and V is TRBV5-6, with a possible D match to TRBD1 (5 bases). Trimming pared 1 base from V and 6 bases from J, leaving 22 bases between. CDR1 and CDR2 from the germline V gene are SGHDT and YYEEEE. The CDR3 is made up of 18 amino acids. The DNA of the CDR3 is TGTGCCAGCAGCTTGTTTCCGCATCTAAGGGGAGGGGATGAAAAACTGTTTTTT. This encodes CASSLFPHLRGGDEKLFF.

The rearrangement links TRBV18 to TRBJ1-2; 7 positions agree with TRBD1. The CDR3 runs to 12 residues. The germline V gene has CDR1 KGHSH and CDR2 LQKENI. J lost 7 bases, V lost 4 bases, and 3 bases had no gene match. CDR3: CASSLPGGGYTF. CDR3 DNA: TGTGCCAGCTCACTACCAGGGGGTGGCTACACCTTC.

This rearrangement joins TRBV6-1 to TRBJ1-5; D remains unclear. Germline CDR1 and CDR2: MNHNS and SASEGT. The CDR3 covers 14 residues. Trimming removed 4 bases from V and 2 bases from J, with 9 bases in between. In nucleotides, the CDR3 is TGTGCCAGCAGTGCTAATGGAGGCAATCAGCCCCAGCATTTT. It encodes CASSANGGNQPQHF.

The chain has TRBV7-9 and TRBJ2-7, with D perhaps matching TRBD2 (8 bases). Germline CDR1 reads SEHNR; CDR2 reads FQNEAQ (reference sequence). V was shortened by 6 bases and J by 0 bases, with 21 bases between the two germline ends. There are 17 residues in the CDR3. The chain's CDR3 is CASSRGGDRGSSYEQYF. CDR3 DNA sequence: TGTGCCAGCAGTCGGGGGGGGGACAGAGGAAGCTCCTACGAGCAGTACTTC.

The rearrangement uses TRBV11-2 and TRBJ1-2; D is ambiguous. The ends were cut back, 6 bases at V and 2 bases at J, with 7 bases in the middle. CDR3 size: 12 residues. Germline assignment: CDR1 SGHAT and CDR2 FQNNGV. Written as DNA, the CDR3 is TGTGCCAGCAGTCCAGTGAACTATGGCTACACCTTC. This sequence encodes CASSPVNYGYTF.

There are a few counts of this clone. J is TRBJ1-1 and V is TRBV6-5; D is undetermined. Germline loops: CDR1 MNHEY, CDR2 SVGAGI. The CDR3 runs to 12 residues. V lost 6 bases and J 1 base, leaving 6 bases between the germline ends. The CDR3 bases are TGTGCCAGCAGCTCGGGGAACACTGAAGCTTTCTTT. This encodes CASSSGNTEAFF.

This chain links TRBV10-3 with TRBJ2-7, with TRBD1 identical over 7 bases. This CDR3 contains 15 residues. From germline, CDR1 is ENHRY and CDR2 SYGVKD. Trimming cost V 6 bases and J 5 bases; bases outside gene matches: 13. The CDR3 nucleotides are TGTGCCATCAGCCCTACAACAGAGACAGGGCACGAGCAGTACTTC. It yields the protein CAISPTTETGHEQYF.

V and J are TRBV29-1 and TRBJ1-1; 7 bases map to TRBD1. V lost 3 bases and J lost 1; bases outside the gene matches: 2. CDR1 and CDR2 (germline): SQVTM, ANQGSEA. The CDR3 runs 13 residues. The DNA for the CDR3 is TGCAGCGTTGATCGGGACAGGAACACTGAAGCTTTCTTT. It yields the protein CSVDRDRNTEAFF.

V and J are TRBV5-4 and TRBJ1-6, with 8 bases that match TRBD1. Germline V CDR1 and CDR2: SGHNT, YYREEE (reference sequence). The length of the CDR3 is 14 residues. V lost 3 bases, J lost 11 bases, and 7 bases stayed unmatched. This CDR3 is CASSWGTGSPPLHF. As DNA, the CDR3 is TGTGCCAGCAGCTGGGGGACAGGATCGCCACCCCTCCACTTT.

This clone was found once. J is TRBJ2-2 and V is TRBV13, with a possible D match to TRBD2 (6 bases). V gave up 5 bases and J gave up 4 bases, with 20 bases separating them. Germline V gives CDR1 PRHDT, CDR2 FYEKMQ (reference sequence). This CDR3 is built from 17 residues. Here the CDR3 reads CASSPTGTFGGTGELFF. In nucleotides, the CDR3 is TGTGCCAGCAGCCCGACCGGGACTTTCGGAGGCACCGGGGAGCTGTTTTTT.

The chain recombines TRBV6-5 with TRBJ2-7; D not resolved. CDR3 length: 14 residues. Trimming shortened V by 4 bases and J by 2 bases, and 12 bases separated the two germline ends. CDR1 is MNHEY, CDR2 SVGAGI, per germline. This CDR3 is CASSSDSPPYEQYF. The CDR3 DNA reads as TGTGCCAGCAGTTCTGACTCCCCACCCTACGAGCAGTACTTC.

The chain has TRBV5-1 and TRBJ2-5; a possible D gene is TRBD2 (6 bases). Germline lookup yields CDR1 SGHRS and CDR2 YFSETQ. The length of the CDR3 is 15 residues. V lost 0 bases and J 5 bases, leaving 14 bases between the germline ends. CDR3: CASSLAGGVIETQYF. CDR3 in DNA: TGCGCCAGCAGCTTGGCCGGGGGAGTGATTGAGACCCAGTACTTC.

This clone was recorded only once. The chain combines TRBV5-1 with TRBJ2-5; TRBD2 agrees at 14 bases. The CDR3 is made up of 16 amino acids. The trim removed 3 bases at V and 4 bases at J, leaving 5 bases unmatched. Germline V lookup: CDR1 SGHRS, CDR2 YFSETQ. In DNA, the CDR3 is TGCGCCAGCAGCTCCGGGACTAGCGGGAGCCCAGAGACCCAGTACTTC. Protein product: CASSSGTSGSPETQYF.

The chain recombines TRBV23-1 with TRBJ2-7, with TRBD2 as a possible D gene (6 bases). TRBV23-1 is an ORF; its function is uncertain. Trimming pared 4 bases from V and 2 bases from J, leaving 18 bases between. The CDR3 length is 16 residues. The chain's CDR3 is CASSLLGRVTPYEQYF. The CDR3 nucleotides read TGCGCCAGCAGTCTTCTCGGGAGAGTCACCCCCTACGAGCAGTACTTC.

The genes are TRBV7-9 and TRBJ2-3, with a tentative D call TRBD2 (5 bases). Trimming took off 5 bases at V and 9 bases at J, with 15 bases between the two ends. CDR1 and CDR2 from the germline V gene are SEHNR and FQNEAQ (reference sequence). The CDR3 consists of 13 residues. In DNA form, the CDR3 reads TGTGCCAGCAGCCCTGGACTTTTCAGGACGCAGTATTTT. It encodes CASSPGLFRTQYF.

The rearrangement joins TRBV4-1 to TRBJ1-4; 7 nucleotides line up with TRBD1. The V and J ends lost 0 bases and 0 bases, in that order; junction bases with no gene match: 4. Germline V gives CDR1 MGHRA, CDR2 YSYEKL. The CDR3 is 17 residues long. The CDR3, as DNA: TGCGCCAGCAGCCAAGATAGGGACAGTTCAACTAATGAAAAACTGTTTTTT. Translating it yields CASSQDRDSSTNEKLFF.

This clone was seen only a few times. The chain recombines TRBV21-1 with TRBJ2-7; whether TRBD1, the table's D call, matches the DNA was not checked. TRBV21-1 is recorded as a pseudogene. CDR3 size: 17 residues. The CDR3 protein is CASSTRGGQGALREQYF. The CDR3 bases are TGTGCCAGCAGCACAAGGGGGGGACAGGGGGCTTTGCGGGAGCAGTACTTC.

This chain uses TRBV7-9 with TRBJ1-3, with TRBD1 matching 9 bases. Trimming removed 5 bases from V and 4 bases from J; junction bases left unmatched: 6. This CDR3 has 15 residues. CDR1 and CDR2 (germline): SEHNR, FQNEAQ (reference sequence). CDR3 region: CASSRTGVGGNTIYF. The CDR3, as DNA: TGTGCCAGCAGCCGGACAGGGGTCGGGGGAAACACCATATATTTT.